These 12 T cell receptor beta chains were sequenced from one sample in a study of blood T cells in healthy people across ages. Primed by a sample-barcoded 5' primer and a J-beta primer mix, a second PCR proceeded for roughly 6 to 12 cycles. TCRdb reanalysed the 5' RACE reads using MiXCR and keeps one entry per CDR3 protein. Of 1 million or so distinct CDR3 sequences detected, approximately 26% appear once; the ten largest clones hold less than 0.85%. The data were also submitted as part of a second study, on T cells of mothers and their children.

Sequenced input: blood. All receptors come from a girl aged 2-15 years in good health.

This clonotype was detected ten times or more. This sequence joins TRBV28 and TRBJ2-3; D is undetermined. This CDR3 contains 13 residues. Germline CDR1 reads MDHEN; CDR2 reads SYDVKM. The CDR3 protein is CASSLYGTDTQYF. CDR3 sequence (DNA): TGTGCAAGCTCCCTTTATGGCACAGATACGCAGTATTTT.

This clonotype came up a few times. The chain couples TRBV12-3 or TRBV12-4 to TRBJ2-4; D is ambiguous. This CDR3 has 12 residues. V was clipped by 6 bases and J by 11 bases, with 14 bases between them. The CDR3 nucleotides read TGTGCCAGCAGAACTAAAGGGCCTTTTCAGTACTTC. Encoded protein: CASRTKGPFQYF.

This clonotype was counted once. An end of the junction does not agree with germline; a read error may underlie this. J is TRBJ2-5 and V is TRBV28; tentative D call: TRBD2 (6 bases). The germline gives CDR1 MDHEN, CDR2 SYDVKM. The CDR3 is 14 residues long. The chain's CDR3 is CAISFGGRQETQYF. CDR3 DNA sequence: TGTGCCATCAGTTTCGGGGGACGTCAAGAGACCCAGTACTTC.

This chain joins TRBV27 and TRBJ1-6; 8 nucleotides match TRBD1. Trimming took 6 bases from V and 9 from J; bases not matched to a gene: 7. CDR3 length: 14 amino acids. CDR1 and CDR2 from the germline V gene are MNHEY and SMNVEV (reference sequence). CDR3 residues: CASSPGTGRSPLHF. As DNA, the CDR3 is TGTGCCAGCAGCCCCGGGACAGGTCGTTCACCCCTCCACTTT.

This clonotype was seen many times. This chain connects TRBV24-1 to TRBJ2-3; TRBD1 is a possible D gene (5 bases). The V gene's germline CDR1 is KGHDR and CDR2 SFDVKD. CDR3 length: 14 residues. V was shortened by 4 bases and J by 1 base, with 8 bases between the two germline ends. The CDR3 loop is CATSEDIGTDTQYF. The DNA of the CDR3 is TGTGCCACCAGTGAGGACATCGGCACAGATACGCAGTATTTT.

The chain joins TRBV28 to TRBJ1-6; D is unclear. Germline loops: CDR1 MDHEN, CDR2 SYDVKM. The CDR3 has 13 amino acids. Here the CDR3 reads CANSESFGSPLHF. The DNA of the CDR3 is TGTGCTAATTCTGAATCTTTCGGTTCACCCCTCCACTTT.

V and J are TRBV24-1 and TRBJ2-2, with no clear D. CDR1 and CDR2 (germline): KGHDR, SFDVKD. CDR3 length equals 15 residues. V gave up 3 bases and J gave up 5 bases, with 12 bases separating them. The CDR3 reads CATSDQTGVTGELFF. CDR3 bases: TGTGCCACCAGTGATCAAACCGGAGTTACCGGGGAGCTGTTTTTT.

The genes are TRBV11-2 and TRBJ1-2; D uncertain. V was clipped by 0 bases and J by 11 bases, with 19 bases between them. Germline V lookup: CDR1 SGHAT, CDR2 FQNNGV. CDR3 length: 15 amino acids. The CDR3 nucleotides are TGTGCCAGCAGCTTAGACGGCCGGTTACACCAGGAATACACCTTC. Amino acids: CASSLDGRLHQEYTF. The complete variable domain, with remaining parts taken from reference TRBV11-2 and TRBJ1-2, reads EAGVAQSPRYKIIEKRQSVAFWCNPISGHATLYWYQQILGQGPKLLIQFQNNGVVDDSQLPKDRFSAERLKGVDSTLKIQPAKLEDSAVYLCASSLDGRLHQEYTFGSGTRLTVV.

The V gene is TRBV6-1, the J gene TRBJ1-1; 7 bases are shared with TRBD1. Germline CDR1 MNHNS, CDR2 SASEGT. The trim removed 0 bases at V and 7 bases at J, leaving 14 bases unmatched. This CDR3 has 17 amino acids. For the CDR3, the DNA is TGTGCCAGCAGTGAAGCGTTTAACAGGGGAATGGGCATTGAAGCTTTCTTT. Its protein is CASSEAFNRGMGIEAFF.

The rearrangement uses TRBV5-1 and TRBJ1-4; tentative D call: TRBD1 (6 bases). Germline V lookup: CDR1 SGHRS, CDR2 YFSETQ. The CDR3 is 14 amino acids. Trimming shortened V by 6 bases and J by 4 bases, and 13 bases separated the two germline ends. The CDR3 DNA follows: TGCGCCAGCACCATCGGACAGAGTAATGAAAAACTGTTTTTT. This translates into CASTIGQSNEKLFF.

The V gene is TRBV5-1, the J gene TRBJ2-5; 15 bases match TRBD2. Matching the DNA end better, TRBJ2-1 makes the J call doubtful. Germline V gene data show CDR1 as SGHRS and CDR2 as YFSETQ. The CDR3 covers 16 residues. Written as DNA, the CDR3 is TGCGCCAGCAGCCTCGGACTAGCGGGGGGGCAGAGTGAGCAGTTCTTC. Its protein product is CASSLGLAGGQSEQFF.

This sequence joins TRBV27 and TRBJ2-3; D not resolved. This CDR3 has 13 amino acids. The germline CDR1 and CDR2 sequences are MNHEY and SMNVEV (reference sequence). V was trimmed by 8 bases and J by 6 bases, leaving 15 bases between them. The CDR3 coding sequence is TGTGCCAGCGGGTCCGTTTTCGGGGATACGCAGTATTTT. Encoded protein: CASGSVFGDTQYF.